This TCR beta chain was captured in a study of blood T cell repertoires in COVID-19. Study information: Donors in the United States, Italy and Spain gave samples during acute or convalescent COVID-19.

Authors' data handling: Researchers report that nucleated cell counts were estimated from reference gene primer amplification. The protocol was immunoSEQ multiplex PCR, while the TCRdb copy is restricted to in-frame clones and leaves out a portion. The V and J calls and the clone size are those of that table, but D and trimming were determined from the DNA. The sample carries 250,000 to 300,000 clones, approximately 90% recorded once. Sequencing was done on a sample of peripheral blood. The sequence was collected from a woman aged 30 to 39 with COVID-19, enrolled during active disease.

The CDR3 protein is CASSTWDRGYEQYF. The CDR3 nucleotides are TGTGCCAGCAGTACTTGGGACAGGGGCTACGAGCAGTACTTC. The J gene is TRBJ2-7, the V gene TRBV28, with 10 bases lining up with TRBD1. The CDR3 length is 14 residues. Trimming removed 5 bases from V and 3 bases from J; junction bases left unmatched: 4. Looked up from germline, CDR1 is MDHEN and CDR2 is SYDVKM.